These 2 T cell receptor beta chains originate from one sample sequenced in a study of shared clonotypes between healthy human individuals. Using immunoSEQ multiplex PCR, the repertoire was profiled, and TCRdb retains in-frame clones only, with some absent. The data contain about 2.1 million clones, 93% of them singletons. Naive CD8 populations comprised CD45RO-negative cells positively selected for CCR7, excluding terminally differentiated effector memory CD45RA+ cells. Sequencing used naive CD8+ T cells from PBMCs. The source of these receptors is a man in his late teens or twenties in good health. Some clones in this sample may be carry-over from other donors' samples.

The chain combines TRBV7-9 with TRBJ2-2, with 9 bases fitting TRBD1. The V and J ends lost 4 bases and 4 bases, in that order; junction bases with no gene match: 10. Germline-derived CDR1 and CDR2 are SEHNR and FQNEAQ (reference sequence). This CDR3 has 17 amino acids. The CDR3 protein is CASSSLSGTGSTGELFF. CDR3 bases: TGTGCCAGCAGCTCTCTTTCCGGGACAGGGAGCACCGGGGAGCTGTTTTTT.

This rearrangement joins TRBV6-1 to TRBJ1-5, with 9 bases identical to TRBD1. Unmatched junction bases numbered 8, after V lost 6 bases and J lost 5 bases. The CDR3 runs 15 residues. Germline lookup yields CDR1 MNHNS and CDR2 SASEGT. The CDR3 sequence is CASSWGQGLDQPQHF. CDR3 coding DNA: TGTGCCAGCAGCTGGGGACAGGGTCTGGATCAGCCCCAGCATTTT.